The source of this T cell receptor beta chain is a study of shared T cell receptors in the human thymus. The data were produced by immunoSEQ multiplex PCR, yet TCRdb's version contains in-frame clones alone and is incomplete. There are hundreds of thousands of clones in the sample; roughly 86% occur only once, and approximately 0.0097% lies in the top ten. V gave up 5 bases and J gave up 2 bases; unmatched junction bases: 6. This CDR3 contains 16 residues. The germline V gene encodes CDR1 LNHDA and CDR2 SQIVND (reference sequence). These data were also filed under a second study, of human thymus T cells. That paper states: Corrective surgery for congenital heart defects was being performed on the healthy Finnish infants who served as donors. Thymic material originated from resections removed in the course of corrective heart surgery. The related literature has documented a marked overlap of thymic repertoires among unrelated individuals.

This sequence joins TRBV19 and TRBJ2-3; 11 bases are a match to TRBD1. This receptor was obtained from a boy under two years old with a congenital heart defect. Specimen: thymocytes. The CDR3 bases are TGTGCCAGTAGTCCGTGGGACAGGGGGTTCACAGATACGCAGTATTTT. Translated: CASSPWDRGFTDTQYF.